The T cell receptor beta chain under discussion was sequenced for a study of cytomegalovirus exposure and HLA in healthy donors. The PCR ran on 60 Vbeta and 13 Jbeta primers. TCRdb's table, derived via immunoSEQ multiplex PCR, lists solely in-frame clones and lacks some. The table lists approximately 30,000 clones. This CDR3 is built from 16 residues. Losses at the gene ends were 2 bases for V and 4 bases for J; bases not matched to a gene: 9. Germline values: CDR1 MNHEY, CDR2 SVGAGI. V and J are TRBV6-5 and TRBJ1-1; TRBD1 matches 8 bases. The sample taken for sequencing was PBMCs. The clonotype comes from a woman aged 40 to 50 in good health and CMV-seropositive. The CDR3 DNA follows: TGTGCCAGCAGTTACGGACCGACAGGGGTGGGCACTGAAGCTTTCTTT. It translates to CASSYGPTGVGTEAFF.